Following are 26 T cell receptor beta chains from one sample sequenced in a study of control samples from healthy donors and cancer patients. TCRdb's copy holds only in-frame clones and misses some; the assay was immunoSEQ multiplex PCR. The profile covers about 77,000 clones, with approximately 92% appearing a single time and about 5.6% taken by the ten largest. Sequencing used blood. The receptors originated from a woman in her sixties or seventies in good health.

V and J are TRBV14 and TRBJ2-7; D remains unclear. Per germline, CDR1 SGHDN and CDR2 FVKESK. Trimming left V 0 bases short and J 3 bases short, with 6 bases between. The CDR3 is 13 residues long. The CDR3 is CASSQDRNYEQYF. Written as DNA, the CDR3 is TGTGCCAGCAGCCAAGATCGTAACTACGAGCAGTACTTC.

V and J are TRBV7-8 and TRBJ1-1, with 9 bases matching TRBD1. This CDR3 region has 15 residues. The germline gives CDR1 SGHVS, CDR2 FQNEAQ. The J segment lost 0 bases and the V segment lost 6 bases, leaving 5 bases of the junction unmatched. The CDR3 coding sequence is TGTGCCAGCAGGCGGGACAGGGTTATGAACACTGAAGCTTTCTTT. Translated, it gives CASRRDRVMNTEAFF. The whole variable domain, filled in from reference TRBV7-8 and TRBJ1-1, reads GAGVSQSPRYKVAKRGQDVALRCDPISGHVSLFWYQQALGQGPEFLTYFQNEAQLDKSGLPSDRFFAERPEGSVSTLKIQRTQQEDSAVYLCASRRDRVMNTEAFFGQGTRLTVV.

The chain links TRBV14 to TRBJ2-1; 8 bases agree with TRBD2. Per the germline V gene, CDR1 is SGHDN and CDR2 is FVKESK. The CDR3 is made up of 17 amino acids. The trim removed 4 bases at V and 8 bases at J, leaving 16 bases unmatched. The CDR3: CASSPRQTSGKRDEQFF. The CDR3 DNA reads as TGTGCCAGCAGCCCCCGACAAACTAGCGGCAAGAGGGATGAGCAGTTCTTC.

The count of this clone is one. V and J are TRBV5-6 and TRBJ1-5; D remains ambiguous. CDR1 is SGHDT, CDR2 YYEEEE, per germline. Trimming took off 0 bases at V and 3 bases at J, with 10 bases between the two ends. CDR3 length: 15 amino acids. This CDR3 is CASSLGGILNQPQHF. CDR3 DNA sequence: TGTGCCAGCAGCTTGGGGGGAATCCTCAATCAGCCCCAGCATTTT. Based on the CDR3 plus reference TRBV5-6 and TRBJ1-5, the full variable domain is DAGVTQSPTHLIKTRGQQVTLRCSPKSGHDTVSWYQQALGQGPQFIFQYYEEEERQRGNFPDRFSGHQFPNYSSELNVNALLLGDSALYLCASSLGGILNQPQHFGDGTRLSIL.

The chain has TRBV12-3 or TRBV12-4 and TRBJ1-2; D call uncertain. The ends were cut back, 5 bases at V and 8 bases at J, with 12 bases in the middle. This CDR3 comprises 12 residues. The CDR3 sequence is CASSLSSYGYTF. The DNA of the CDR3 is TGTGCCAGCAGTCTCTCGAGCTACGGCTACACCTTC.

V is TRBV6-6 and J is TRBJ1-1; D remains ambiguous. This CDR3 comprises 14 residues. Germline V gene sequence: CDR1 MNHNY, CDR2 SVGAGI (reference sequence). V was pared by 0 bases and J by 0 bases, with 5 bases between. The CDR3 loop is CASSYSELNTEAFF. The CDR3 region has the DNA TGTGCCAGCAGTTACTCAGAGTTGAACACTGAAGCTTTCTTT.

The chain recombines TRBV18 with TRBJ2-4; no firm D call. V was shortened by 5 bases and J by 2 bases, with 7 bases between the two germline ends. Germline V gene lookup returns CDR1 KGHSH and CDR2 LQKENI. This CDR3 has 13 amino acids. CDR3 amino acids: CASSEAPKNIQYF. Written as DNA, the CDR3 is TGTGCCAGCTCAGAAGCCCCCAAAAACATTCAGTACTTC.

The chain couples TRBV10-3 to TRBJ2-7; TRBD1 matches 8 bases. Germline V gene sequence: CDR1 ENHRY, CDR2 SYGVKD. This CDR3 has 16 amino acids. V lost 6 bases to trimming and J lost 3 bases; unmatched junction nucleotides: 13. CDR3 in amino acids: CAISRGGQGALYEQYF. The CDR3 coding sequence is TGTGCCATCAGCCGAGGGGGGCAGGGGGCACTCTACGAGCAGTACTTC.

The chain employs TRBV3-1 (or the pseudogene TRBV3-2) and TRBJ1-5; D gene unclear. Germline V gives CDR1 LGHDT, CDR2 YNNKEL (reference sequence). Trimming shortened V by 4 bases and J by 7 bases, and 8 bases separated the two germline ends. This CDR3 is built from 12 residues. The CDR3 loop reads CASSRGVQPQHF. The CDR3 bases are TGTGCCAGCAGCCGCGGGGTGCAGCCCCAGCATTTT.

V is TRBV7-9 and J is TRBJ2-3; maybe TRBD2 (6 bases). Germline CDR1 reads SEHNR; CDR2 reads FQNEAQ (reference sequence). The CDR3 has 16 residues. Trimming left V 1 base short and J 0 bases short, with 11 bases between. Written as DNA, the CDR3 is TGTGCCAGCAGCTTAGGGCACGGGACTAGCACAGATACGCAGTATTTT. The encoded protein is CASSLGHGTSTDTQYF.

V usage is TRBV10-3 and J usage is TRBJ1-5, with D perhaps matching TRBD1 (5 bases). Deletions cut 5 bases from V and 1 base from J, with 6 bases between. CDR1 is ENHRY, CDR2 SYGVKD, per germline. The CDR3 consists of 13 residues. DNA of the CDR3: TGTGCCATCAGTCAGGGCAGCAATCAGCCCCAGCATTTT. Translation gives CAISQGSNQPQHF.

CDR3 loop: CASSYRHLSNQPQHF. The DNA of the CDR3 is TGTGCCAGCAGCTACCGACATTTAAGCAATCAGCCCCAGCATTTT. This chain links TRBV7-2 with TRBJ1-5; unclear D gene. The germline CDR1 and CDR2 sequences are SGHTA and FQGNSA. The CDR3 is 15 amino acids. V was clipped by 4 bases and J by 1 base, with 11 bases between them.

The rearrangement joins TRBV14 to TRBJ1-2, with no clear D. V was pared by 3 bases and J by 4 bases, with 18 bases between. CDR1 and CDR2 from the germline V gene are SGHDN and FVKESK. This CDR3 spans 16 amino acids. This CDR3 is CASSQWVSGTSYGYTF. CDR3 nucleotides: TGTGCCAGCAGCCAGTGGGTTTCCGGAACCAGCTATGGCTACACCTTC.

J is TRBJ2-3 and V is TRBV28; 11 bases align to TRBD1. The trim removed 6 bases at V and 3 bases at J, leaving 11 bases unmatched. This CDR3 contains 17 residues. CDR1 is MDHEN and CDR2 is SYDVKM in the germline V gene. The CDR3 here is CASSFLLGQGVTDTQYF. CDR3 DNA: TGTGCCAGCAGCTTCCTATTGGGACAGGGGGTAACAGATACGCAGTATTTT.

The rearrangement links TRBV2 to TRBJ2-1; 9 bases line up with TRBD2. The V gene's germline CDR1 is SNHLY and CDR2 FYNNEI. The CDR3 is made up of 14 amino acids. Unmatched junction bases numbered 6, after V lost 7 bases and J lost 5 bases. CDR3 sequence reads: CASMTASGDNEQFF. Written as DNA, the CDR3 is TGTGCCAGCATGACGGCTAGCGGGGACAATGAGCAGTTCTTC. Full variable domain (remainder filled in from reference TRBV2 and TRBJ2-1): EPEVTQTPSHQVTQMGQEVILRCVPISNHLYFYWYRQILGQKVEFLVSFYNNEISEKSEIFDDQFSVERPDGSNFTLKIRSTKLEDSAMYFCASMTASGDNEQFFGPGTRLTVL.

The chain links TRBV12-3 or TRBV12-4 to TRBJ1-5, with D perhaps TRBD1 (6 bases). Between the trimmed V and J ends, which lost 5 bases and 6 bases, there was a span of 11 bases. This CDR3 has 13 residues. Here the CDR3 reads CASSRDTGQPQHF. The CDR3 coding sequence is TGTGCCAGCAGTAGGGACACCGGTCAGCCCCAGCATTTT.

This chain links TRBV5-1 with TRBJ1-1, with D possibly TRBD1 on 5 matching bases. In germline, CDR1 is SGHRS, CDR2 YFSETQ. The V gene lost 7 bases and the J gene lost 5 bases, with 18 bases spanning the gap. There are 14 residues in the CDR3. CDR3 in amino acids: CASSSTGRGTEAFF. Here the CDR3 DNA reads TGCGCCAGCTCCTCGACGGGCCGGGGGACTGAAGCTTTCTTT. The whole variable domain, remainder taken from reference TRBV5-1 and TRBJ1-1, is KAGVTQTPRYLIKTRGQQVTLSCSPISGHRSVSWYQQTPGQGLQFLFEYFSETQRNKGNFPGRFSGRQFSNSRSEMNVSTLELGDSALYLCASSSTGRGTEAFFGQGTRLTVV.

This clone has just a few counts. The CDR3: CASSKGGTGPNEQFF. The CDR3 nucleotides are TGTGCCAGCAGCAAGGGAGGAACAGGACCCAATGAGCAGTTCTTC. The chain recombines TRBV21-1 with TRBJ2-1; the table's TRBD2 call for D was not verified on the DNA. TRBV21-1 has pseudogene status. The CDR3 sequence is 15 residues long.

This sequence joins TRBV11-3 and TRBJ2-1; D is unresolved. From germline, CDR1 is SGHNT and CDR2 YENEEA. This CDR3 region has 15 residues. The V end was cut by 1 base, the J end by 10 bases, with 17 bases between. The CDR3, as DNA: TGTGCCAGCAGCTTAGTTTCCGGCTCCCCCATGGAGCAGTTCTTC. Protein product: CASSLVSGSPMEQFF.

The chain employs TRBV15 and TRBJ2-7; no clear D gene. The germline CDR1 and CDR2 sequences are LNHNV and YYDKDF (reference sequence). V gave up 0 bases and J gave up 7 bases, with 13 bases separating them. This CDR3 is 14 amino acids long. CDR3 DNA: TGTGCCACCAGCAGAGACCCGCTCCAGCGAGAGCAGTACTTC. Translation: CATSRDPLQREQYF. The full variable domain, rest sourced from reference TRBV15 and TRBJ2-7, is DAMVIQNPRYQVTQFGKPVTLSCSQTLNHNVMYWYQQKSSQAPKLLFHYYDKDFNNEADTPDNFQSRRPNTSFCFLDIRSPGLGDTAMYLCATSRDPLQREQYFGPGTRLTVT.

This chain joins TRBV7-9 and TRBJ2-5; D might be TRBD2 (7 bases). The CDR3 runs 14 residues. V shed 10 bases and J shed 2 bases, with 17 bases lying between them. Germline V gene data show CDR1 as SEHNR and CDR2 as FQNEAQ (reference sequence). The DNA for the CDR3 is TGTGCCATATCACAAGGGGGGGAGCAAGAGACCCAGTACTTC. This sequence encodes CAISQGGEQETQYF.

V gene TRBV6-6 combines with J gene TRBJ1-3; maybe TRBD1 (5 bases). The V gene lost 10 bases and the J gene lost 2 bases, with 15 bases spanning the gap. The CDR3 has 14 amino acids. CDR1 and CDR2 (germline): MNHNY, SVGAGI (reference sequence). The CDR3 spells CATRAGDAGNTIYF. CDR3 DNA: TGTGCCACCAGGGCGGGGGACGCTGGAAACACCATATATTTT.

This rearrangement joins TRBV28 to TRBJ2-1; possibly TRBD2 for D (6 bases). V was clipped by 4 bases and J by 6 bases, with 16 bases between them. Germline V lookup: CDR1 MDHEN, CDR2 SYDVKM. CDR3 size: 15 residues. In DNA, the CDR3 is TGTGCCAGCAGTTCCCCCGGGGACGGGAGCAATGAGCAGTTCTTC. It yields the protein CASSSPGDGSNEQFF.

The chain couples TRBV21-1 to TRBJ2-4; the table's D call of TRBD1 was not tested on the DNA. TRBV21-1 is a pseudogene segment. The length of the CDR3 is 13 residues. Here the CDR3 reads CASNAGVGYIQYF. The CDR3 bases are TGTGCCAGCAACGCAGGGGTAGGGTACATTCAGTACTTC.

The chain carries TRBV19 and TRBJ1-6, with D maybe TRBD1 (5 bases). The CDR3 runs to 17 residues. CDR1 and CDR2 (germline): LNHDA, SQIVND (reference sequence). V dropped 4 bases and J dropped 0 bases, with 13 bases sitting between them. The CDR3 reads CASSTTTVSSYNSPLHF. The CDR3 DNA sequence: TGTGCCAGTAGTACGACGACAGTAAGCTCCTATAATTCACCCCTCCACTTT.

This chain joins TRBV9 and TRBJ1-4; D gene unclear. The CDR3 length is 14 residues. The germline CDR1 and CDR2 sequences are SGDLS and YYNGEE. Trimming shortened V by 3 bases and J by 11 bases, and 17 bases separated the two germline ends. The chain's CDR3 is CASSGATPLGKLFF. Written as DNA, the CDR3 is TGTGCCAGCAGCGGAGCAACGCCACTGGGGAAACTGTTTTTT. The full variable domain, with the rest looked up from reference TRBV9 and TRBJ1-4, is DSGVTQTPKHLITATGQRVTLRCSPRSGDLSVYWYQQSLDQGLQFLIQYYNGEERAKGNILERFSAQQFPDLHSELNLSSLELGDSALYFCASSGATPLGKLFFGSGTQLSVL.